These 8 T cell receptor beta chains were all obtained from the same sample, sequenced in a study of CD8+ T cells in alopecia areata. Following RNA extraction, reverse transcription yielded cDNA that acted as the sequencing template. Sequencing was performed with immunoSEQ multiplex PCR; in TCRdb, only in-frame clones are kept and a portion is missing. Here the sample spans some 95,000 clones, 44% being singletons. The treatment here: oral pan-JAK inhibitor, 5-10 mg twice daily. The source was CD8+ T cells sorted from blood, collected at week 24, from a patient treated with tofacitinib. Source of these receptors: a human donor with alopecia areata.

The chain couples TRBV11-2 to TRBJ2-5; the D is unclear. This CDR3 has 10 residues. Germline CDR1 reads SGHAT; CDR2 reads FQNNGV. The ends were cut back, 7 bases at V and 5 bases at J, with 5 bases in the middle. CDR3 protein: CASTGETQYF. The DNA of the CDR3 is TGTGCCAGCACTGGGGAGACCCAGTACTTC.

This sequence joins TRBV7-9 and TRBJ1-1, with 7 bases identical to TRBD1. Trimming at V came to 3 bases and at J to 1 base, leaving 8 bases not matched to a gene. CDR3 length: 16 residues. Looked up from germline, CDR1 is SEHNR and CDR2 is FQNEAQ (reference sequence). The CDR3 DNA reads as TGTGCCAGCAGCTTCCCTTTCGGGACAGAGAACACTGAAGCTTTCTTT. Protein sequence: CASSFPFGTENTEAFF.

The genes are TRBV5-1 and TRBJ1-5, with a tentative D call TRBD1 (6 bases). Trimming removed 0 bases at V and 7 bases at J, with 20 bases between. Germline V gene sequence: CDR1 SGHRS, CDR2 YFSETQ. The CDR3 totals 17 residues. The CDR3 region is CASSLGPGAPGSQPQHF. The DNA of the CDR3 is TGCGCCAGCAGCTTGGGCCCAGGGGCTCCAGGGAGCCAGCCCCAGCATTTT.

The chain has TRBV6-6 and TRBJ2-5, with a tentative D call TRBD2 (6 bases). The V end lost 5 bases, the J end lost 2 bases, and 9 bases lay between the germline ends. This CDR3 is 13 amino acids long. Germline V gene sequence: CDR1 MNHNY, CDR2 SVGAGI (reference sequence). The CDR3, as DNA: TGTGCCAGCAGTAGGAGGGAACAAGAGACCCAGTACTTC. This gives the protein CASSRREQETQYF.

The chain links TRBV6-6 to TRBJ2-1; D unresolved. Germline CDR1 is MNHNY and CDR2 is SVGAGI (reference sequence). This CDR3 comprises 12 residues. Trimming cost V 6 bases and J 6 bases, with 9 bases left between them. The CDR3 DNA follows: TGTGCCAGCAGCCTTGACTTCAATGAGCAGTTCTTC. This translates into CASSLDFNEQFF.

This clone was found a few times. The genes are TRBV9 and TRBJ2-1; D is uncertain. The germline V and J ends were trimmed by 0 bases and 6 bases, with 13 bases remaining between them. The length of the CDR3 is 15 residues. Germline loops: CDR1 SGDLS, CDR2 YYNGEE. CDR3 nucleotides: TGTGCCAGCAGCGTAGGTTCCGGGTCGGGCAATGAGCAGTTCTTC. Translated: CASSVGSGSGNEQFF.

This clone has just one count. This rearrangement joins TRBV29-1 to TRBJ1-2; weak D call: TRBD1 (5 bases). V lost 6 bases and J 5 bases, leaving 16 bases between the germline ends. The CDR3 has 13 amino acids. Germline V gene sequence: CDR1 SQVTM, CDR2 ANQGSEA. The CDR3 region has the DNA TGCAGCGTCGCTCCGGGACGTAGTTATGGCTACACCTTC. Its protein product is CSVAPGRSYGYTF.

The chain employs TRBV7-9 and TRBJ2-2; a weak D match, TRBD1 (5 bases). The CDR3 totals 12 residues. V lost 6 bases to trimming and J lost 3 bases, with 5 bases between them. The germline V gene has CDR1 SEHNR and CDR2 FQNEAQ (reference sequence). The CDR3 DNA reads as TGTGCCAGCAGGACAGACACCGGGGAGCTGTTTTTT. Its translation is CASRTDTGELFF.